This T cell receptor beta chain derives from a study of blood T cell repertoires in COVID-19. Participants reported their clinical history, and cohort assignment relied on those reports. TCRdb's copy holds only in-frame clones and misses some; the assay was immunoSEQ multiplex PCR. The sample includes a few hundred thousand clones, 70% to 90% of them seen just once. This CDR3 spans 17 amino acids. The trim removed 3 bases at V and 4 bases at J, leaving 12 bases unmatched. The germline V gene has CDR1 MNHEY and CDR2 SMNVEV (reference sequence). This TCR came from a woman between 40 and 55 years old with acute COVID-19. What was sequenced was PBMCs or T cells enriched from blood (not recorded which). The chain uses TRBV27 and TRBJ1-2; 9 positions match TRBD1. As DNA, the CDR3 is TGTGCCAGCAGTTTTGGGGCGGGACAGGGACCTACCTATGGCTACACCTTC. Translation gives CASSFGAGQGPTYGYTF.